The present T cell receptor beta chain was sequenced within a study of T cells in tuberculosis. Libraries were prepared by immunoSEQ multiplex PCR; TCRdb keeps only in-frame clonotypes and omits some of them. The sample lists tens of thousands of clones; roughly 91% were seen once. The CDR3 is 17 amino acids. Thawed, overnight-rested PBMC were stained with GMM-loaded CD1B tetramer, viability dye and anti-CD3, then sorted. C32 glucose monomycolate from Rhodococcus equi was loaded onto the CD1B tetramers. Sequencing input: CD1b-GMM tetramer-negative cells sorted from PBMCs. The sequence was collected from an adult woman with latent tuberculosis. The V call is TRBV21-1, the J call TRBJ2-3; whether TRBD2, the table's D call, matches the DNA was not checked. TRBV21-1 is an annotated pseudogene. CDR3 residues: CASSKALAGFSTDTQYF. The CDR3 DNA is TGTGCCAGCAGCAAAGCCCTAGCGGGGTTTTCCACAGATACGCAGTATTTT.